This T cell receptor beta chain is from a study of siplizumab effects on memory and regulatory T cells. General study points: For mappable alloreactive CD4+ clones, the mean Treg-derived fraction was around 74% with siplizumab and under 35% in controls. Naive T cells appeared more varied than memory cells and looked like key alloresponse contributors. Whether the proliferating Tregs (from siplizumab cultures) were suppressive was not confirmed.

This clone was seen a single time. As yet, its antigen is unknown. The assay looked at 95,000 to 100,000 TCR templates in each sample. Sequencing used immunoSEQ multiplex PCR; TCRdb keeps in-frame clones, though not all of them. The sample consists of about 82,000 clones, over 80% of them appearing once. Input material: Tregs sorted from blood. The TCR originated in a human donor in good health.

Here the CDR3 DNA reads TGCAGTGCAACAGACTATGGCTACACCTTC. Translated, it gives CSATDYGYTF. This chain uses TRBV20-1 with TRBJ1-2; D remains ambiguous. Germline V gives CDR1 DFQATT, CDR2 SNEGSKA (reference sequence). Trimming shortened V by 6 bases and J by 3 bases, and 5 bases separated the two germline ends. This CDR3 is built from 10 residues.